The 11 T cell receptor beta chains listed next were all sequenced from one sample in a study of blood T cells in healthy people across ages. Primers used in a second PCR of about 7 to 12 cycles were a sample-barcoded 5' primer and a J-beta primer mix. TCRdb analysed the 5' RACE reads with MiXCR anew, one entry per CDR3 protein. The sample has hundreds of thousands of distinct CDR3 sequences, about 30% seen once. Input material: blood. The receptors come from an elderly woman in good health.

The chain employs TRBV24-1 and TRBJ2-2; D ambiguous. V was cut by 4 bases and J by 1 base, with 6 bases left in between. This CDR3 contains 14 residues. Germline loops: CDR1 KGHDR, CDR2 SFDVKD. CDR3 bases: TGTGCCACCAGTGAGTGGGGGAACACCGGGGAGCTGTTTTTT. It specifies CATSEWGNTGELFF.

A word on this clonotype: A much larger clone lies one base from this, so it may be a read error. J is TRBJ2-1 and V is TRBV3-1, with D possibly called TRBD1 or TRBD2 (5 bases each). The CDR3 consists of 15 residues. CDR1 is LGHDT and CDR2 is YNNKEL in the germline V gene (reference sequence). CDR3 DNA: TGTGCCAGCAACCAAGGGCAGGGACCCTACAATGAGCAGTTCTTC. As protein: CASNQGQGPYNEQFF.

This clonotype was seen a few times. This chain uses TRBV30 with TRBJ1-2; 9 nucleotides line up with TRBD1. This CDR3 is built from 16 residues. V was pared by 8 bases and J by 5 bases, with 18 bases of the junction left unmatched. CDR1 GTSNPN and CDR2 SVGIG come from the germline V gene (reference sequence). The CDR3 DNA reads TGTGCCCATGAGGTACAGGGGGCAAGGTTAAGTTATGGCTACACCTTC. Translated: CAHEVQGARLSYGYTF.

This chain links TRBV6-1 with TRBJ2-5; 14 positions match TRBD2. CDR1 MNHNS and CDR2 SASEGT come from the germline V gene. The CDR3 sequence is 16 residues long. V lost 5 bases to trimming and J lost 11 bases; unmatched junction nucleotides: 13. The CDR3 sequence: CASSPQGLAGVSEQYF. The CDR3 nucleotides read TGTGCCAGCAGTCCTCAGGGACTAGCGGGAGTGAGTGAGCAGTACTTC.

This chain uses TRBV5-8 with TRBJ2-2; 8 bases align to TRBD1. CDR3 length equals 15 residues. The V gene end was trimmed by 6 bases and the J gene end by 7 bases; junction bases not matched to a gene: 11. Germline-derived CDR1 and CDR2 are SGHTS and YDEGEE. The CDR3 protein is CASTLGQGRIGELFF. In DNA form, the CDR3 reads TGTGCCAGCACCCTCGGACAGGGAAGAATCGGGGAGCTGTTTTTT.

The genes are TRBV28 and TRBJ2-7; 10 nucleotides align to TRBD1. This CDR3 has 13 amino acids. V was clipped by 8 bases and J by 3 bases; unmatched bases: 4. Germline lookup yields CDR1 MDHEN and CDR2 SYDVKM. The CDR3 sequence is CASAGQGIYEQYF. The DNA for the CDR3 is TGTGCCAGCGCGGGACAGGGGATCTACGAGCAGTACTTC. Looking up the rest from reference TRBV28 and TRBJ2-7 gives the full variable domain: DVKVTQSSRYLVKRTGEKVFLECVQDMDHENMFWYRQDPGLGLRLIYFSYDVKMKEKGDIPEGYSVSREKKERFSLILESASTNQTSMYLCASAGQGIYEQYFGPGTRLTVT.

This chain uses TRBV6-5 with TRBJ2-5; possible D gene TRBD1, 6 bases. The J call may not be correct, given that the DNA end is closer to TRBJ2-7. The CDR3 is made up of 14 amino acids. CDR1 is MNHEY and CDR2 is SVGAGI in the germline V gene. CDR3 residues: CASSQGTLRLEQYF. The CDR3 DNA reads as TGTGCCAGCAGTCAGGGGACCCTTCGGCTCGAGCAGTACTTC.

CDR3 nucleotide sequence: TGCAGCGTGGGGACAGGGGCGGATACGCAGTATTTT. Translating it yields CSVGTGADTQYF. The chain combines TRBV29-1 with TRBJ2-3, with 10 bases that match TRBD1. The CDR3 extends over 12 amino acids. CDR1 is SQVTM and CDR2 is ANQGSEA in the germline V gene. V shed 6 bases, J shed 6 bases, and the junction held 3 bases outside the gene matches.

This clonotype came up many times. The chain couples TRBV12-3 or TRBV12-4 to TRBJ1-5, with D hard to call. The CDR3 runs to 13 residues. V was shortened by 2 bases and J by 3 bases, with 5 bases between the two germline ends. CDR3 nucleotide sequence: TGTGCCAGCAGTTTAACAGACAATCAGCCCCAGCATTTT. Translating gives CASSLTDNQPQHF.

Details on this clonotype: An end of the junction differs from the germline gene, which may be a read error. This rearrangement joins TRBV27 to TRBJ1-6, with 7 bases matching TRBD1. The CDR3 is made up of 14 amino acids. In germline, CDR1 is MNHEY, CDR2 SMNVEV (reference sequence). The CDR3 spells CTSSFGDSSQALHF. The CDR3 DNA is TGTACCAGCAGTTTTGGGGACAGTTCTCAGGCCCTCCACTTT.

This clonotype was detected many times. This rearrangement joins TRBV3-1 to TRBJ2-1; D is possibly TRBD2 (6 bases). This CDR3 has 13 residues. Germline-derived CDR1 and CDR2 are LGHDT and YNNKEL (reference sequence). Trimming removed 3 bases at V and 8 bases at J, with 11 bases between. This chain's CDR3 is CASSQGLAYEQFF. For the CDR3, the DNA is TGTGCCAGCAGCCAGGGGCTAGCGTATGAGCAGTTCTTC.